Presented here are 28 T cell receptor beta chains from one specimen sequenced in a study of blood T cell repertoires in COVID-19. Assay used: immunoSEQ multiplex PCR; TCRdb lists only in-frame clones, some missing. Seen here are a few hundred thousand clones, around 90% observed once, and the top ten hold around 2.1%. The sequencing input was peripheral blood. The source of these receptors is a man aged 18 to 35 with active or convalescent COVID-19.

Points on this clone: The junction shows a germline mismatch at one end, possibly a read error. The chain combines TRBV7-2 with TRBJ1-1; D uncertain. The CDR3 is 13 amino acids. CDR1 SGHTA and CDR2 FQGNSA come from the germline V gene. In DNA, the CDR3 is TGTGCCAGCACCAATTCAAACCCGTCCAGGCAGGACTTT. It yields the protein CASTNSNPSRQDF. The full variable domain, in which reference TRBV7-2 and TRBJ1-1 provide the parts outside the CDR3, is GAGVSQSPSNKVTEKGKDVELRCDPISGHTALYWYRQSLGQGLEFLIYFQGNSAPDKSGLPSDRFSAERTGGSVSTLTIQRTQQEDSAVYLCASTNSNPSRQDFGQGTRLTVV.

V usage is TRBV28 and J usage is TRBJ2-3, with 8 positions matching TRBD2. Germline CDR1 and CDR2: MDHEN and SYDVKM. The V and J ends lost 2 bases and 3 bases, in that order; junction bases with no gene match: 1. This CDR3 contains 14 residues. CDR3 loop: CASSLVAGTDTQYF. The CDR3 DNA reads TGTGCCAGCAGTTTAGTAGCGGGAACAGATACGCAGTATTTT.

The chain recombines TRBV5-1 with TRBJ1-2; D is unclear. Trimming took 0 bases from V and 2 from J, leaving 8 bases between them. CDR1 is SGHRS, CDR2 YFSETQ, per germline. The CDR3 contains 14 residues. The CDR3 reads CASSLAIENYGYTF. The CDR3 nucleotides read TGCGCCAGCAGCTTGGCGATAGAAAACTATGGCTACACCTTC.

The gene calls are TRBV24-1 and TRBJ2-7, with D possibly TRBD1 on 7 matching bases. CDR1 and CDR2 from the germline V gene are KGHDR and SFDVKD. The CDR3 totals 14 residues. V was cut by 4 bases and J by 4 bases, with 13 bases left in between. The CDR3 DNA reads TGTGCCACCAGTGAGGCGGGACAGCCTTACGAGCAGTACTTC. It translates to CATSEAGQPYEQYF.

The rearrangement joins TRBV29-1 to TRBJ2-7; TRBD1 matches at 8 bases. CDR1 SQVTM and CDR2 ANQGSEA come from the germline V gene. After removal of 6 bases from V and 3 bases from J, the junction contained 10 bases not matched to a gene. This CDR3 has 14 residues. The CDR3 nucleotides are TGCAGCGTCGTCGGGACAGGTCCCTTCTACGAGCAGTACTTC. This codes for CSVVGTGPFYEQYF.

The gene calls are TRBV11-2 and TRBJ2-7; 8 nucleotides match TRBD1. This CDR3 contains 15 residues. Trimming took 5 bases from V and 4 from J; bases not matched to a gene: 10. Per germline, CDR1 SGHAT and CDR2 FQNNGV. CDR3 region: CASSPLGQGNYEQYF. The CDR3 DNA sequence: TGTGCCAGCAGCCCCCTTGGACAGGGTAATTACGAGCAGTACTTC.

This chain links TRBV12-3 or TRBV12-4 with TRBJ2-3; possibly TRBD2 for D (5 bases). V shed 4 bases and J shed 6 bases, with 11 bases lying between them. The CDR3 totals 13 residues. CDR3 region: CASSSNRGDTQYF. CDR3 nucleotide sequence: TGTGCCAGCAGTTCCAACCGCGGGGATACGCAGTATTTT.

This rearrangement joins TRBV5-1 to TRBJ2-7; 8 bases agree with TRBD1. J was trimmed by 6 bases and V by 4 bases; bases with no gene match: 15. This CDR3 has 16 amino acids. The germline V gene encodes CDR1 SGHRS and CDR2 YFSETQ. CDR3 amino acids: CASSPGRGPFVSEQYF. The CDR3 bases are TGCGCCAGCAGCCCCGGCAGGGGGCCCTTCGTCTCCGAGCAGTACTTC. Based on the CDR3 plus reference TRBV5-1 and TRBJ2-7, the full variable domain is KAGVTQTPRYLIKTRGQQVTLSCSPISGHRSVSWYQQTPGQGLQFLFEYFSETQRNKGNFPGRFSGRQFSNSRSEMNVSTLELGDSALYLCASSPGRGPFVSEQYFGPGTRLTVT.

This chain joins TRBV4-1 and TRBJ2-7; 7 bases agree with TRBD2. This CDR3 spans 14 amino acids. Germline CDR1 reads MGHRA; CDR2 reads YSYEKL. Trimming took 1 base from V and 5 from J; bases not matched to a gene: 5. The CDR3 spells CASSQGGGPNEQYF. The CDR3 DNA reads TGCGCCAGCAGCCAAGGGGGGGGACCTAACGAGCAGTACTTC.

This clone was found once. V is TRBV5-1 and J is TRBJ1-5; 7 positions match TRBD1. CDR1 is SGHRS and CDR2 is YFSETQ in the germline V gene. V lost 0 bases to trimming and J lost 5 bases; unmatched junction nucleotides: 14. The CDR3 covers 18 residues. This CDR3 reads CASSLAPNRQGLHQPQHF. The CDR3 DNA sequence: TGCGCCAGCAGCTTGGCCCCTAACCGACAGGGTTTGCATCAGCCCCAGCATTTT.

In this sample, this clone turned up a few times. V gene TRBV19 combines with J gene TRBJ1-6; 7 positions agree with TRBD1. CDR1 LNHDA and CDR2 SQIVND come from the germline V gene (reference sequence). This CDR3 is 13 amino acids long. The J segment lost 5 bases and the V segment lost 9 bases, leaving 4 bases of the junction unmatched. The CDR3: CASLGGDNSPLHF. CDR3 nucleotides: TGTGCCAGCTTAGGGGGCGATAATTCACCCCTCCACTTT.

The chain joins TRBV29-1 to TRBJ1-2, with 12 positions matching TRBD1. CDR1 is SQVTM and CDR2 is ANQGSEA in the germline V gene. After removal of 6 bases from V and 7 bases from J, the junction contained 9 bases not matched to a gene. This CDR3 has 14 amino acids. The CDR3 DNA sequence: TGCAGCGTCGGACCGGGACAGGGGGCCGGTGGCTACACCTTC. This encodes CSVGPGQGAGGYTF.

The genes are TRBV5-1 and TRBJ2-2; 7 bases line up with TRBD1. The CDR3 contains 15 residues. Germline assignment: CDR1 SGHRS and CDR2 YFSETQ. The V gene end was trimmed by 7 bases and the J gene end by 0 bases; junction bases not matched to a gene: 6. The CDR3 sequence is CASGSGTANTGELFF. CDR3 coding DNA: TGCGCCAGCGGATCCGGGACAGCGAACACCGGGGAGCTGTTTTTT.

The table lists this clone with a few counts. The rearrangement uses TRBV27 and TRBJ2-7; D gene ambiguous. The germline V gene has CDR1 MNHEY and CDR2 SMNVEV (reference sequence). CDR3 length equals 11 residues. V lost 4 bases, J lost 3 bases, and 4 bases lay in between. The CDR3 nucleotides are TGTGCCAGCAGTTACGGCTACGAGCAGTACTTC. As protein: CASSYGYEQYF.

CDR3 DNA sequence: TGTGCCAGCAGCTTAGGATCCAGGGGACAGGGTGTTGGAAACACCATATATTTT. Its protein product is CASSLGSRGQGVGNTIYF. This rearrangement joins TRBV7-3 to TRBJ1-3; 9 bases align to TRBD1. CDR3 length equals 18 residues. V was pared by 2 bases and J by 3 bases, with 11 bases of the junction left unmatched. Germline CDR1 SGHTA, CDR2 FQGTGA.

The chain combines TRBV27 with TRBJ2-1, with a weak D call TRBD2 (5 bases). The CDR3 extends over 15 amino acids. Germline CDR1 MNHEY, CDR2 SMNVEV (reference sequence). Deletions cut 3 bases from V and 8 bases from J, with 17 bases between. CDR3 in DNA: TGTGCCAGCAGTTTCCAAGCGGACCTCAAGGATGAGCAGTTCTTC. It is translated as CASSFQADLKDEQFF.

The chain links TRBV6-5 to TRBJ2-1; 11 positions match TRBD2. The CDR3 length is 15 residues. Unmatched junction bases numbered 7, after V lost 6 bases and J lost 6 bases. CDR1 and CDR2 (germline): MNHEY, SVGAGI. The CDR3 reads CASRGVAGGFNEQFF. For the CDR3, the DNA is TGTGCCAGCAGGGGGGTAGCGGGAGGGTTCAATGAGCAGTTCTTC.

This clone was observed a handful of times. CDR3 in amino acids: CASSPTGTEAFF. CDR3 DNA: TGCGCCAGCAGCCCGACAGGCACTGAAGCTTTCTTT. The rearrangement joins TRBV5-1 to TRBJ1-1, with a weak D call TRBD1 (6 bases). The ends were cut back, 4 bases at V and 4 bases at J, with 8 bases in the middle. Germline CDR1 reads SGHRS; CDR2 reads YFSETQ. CDR3 length: 12 residues.

This clone was observed once. The gene calls are TRBV28 and TRBJ2-2; no clear D gene. The CDR3 is 15 residues long. Germline V lookup: CDR1 MDHEN, CDR2 SYDVKM. With 3 bases removed from V and 1 base from J, the gap between germline ends came to 9 bases. The CDR3 sequence: CASSFPLGNTGELFF. CDR3 DNA: TGTGCCAGCAGTTTCCCCCTCGGGAACACCGGGGAGCTGTTTTTT.

The DNA of the CDR3 is TGTGCCAGCGGGACTAGCGGGAGTCCAGATACGCAGTATTTT. It translates to CASGTSGSPDTQYF. V is TRBV7-9 and J is TRBJ2-3; 14 bases are shared with TRBD2. This CDR3 has 14 amino acids. Looked up from germline, CDR1 is SEHNR and CDR2 is FQNEAQ (reference sequence). The ends lost 8 bases at V and 4 bases at J; junction bases unmatched: 2.

This chain links TRBV19 with TRBJ2-3, with 9 bases fitting TRBD2. The length of the CDR3 is 16 residues. Germline CDR1 LNHDA, CDR2 SQIVND (reference sequence). The trim removed 4 bases at V and 7 bases at J, leaving 12 bases unmatched. CDR3: CASSTLGAGGTNTQYF. The CDR3 nucleotides are TGTGCCAGTAGTACCCTGGGAGCGGGGGGTACCAATACGCAGTATTTT.

About this clone: Different DNA sequences within this sample yield the same CDR3. The chain recombines TRBV19 with TRBJ2-7, with D maybe TRBD2 (6 bases). The CDR3 extends over 13 amino acids. Germline CDR1 reads LNHDA; CDR2 reads SQIVND (reference sequence). V lost 3 bases, J lost 3 bases, and 9 bases lay in between. The CDR3 sequence: CASSMQGGYEQYF. CDR3 sequence (DNA): TGTGCCAGTAGTATGCAGGGAGGCTACGAGCAGTACTTC.

This chain links TRBV29-1 with TRBJ1-1; 7 positions agree with TRBD1. Trimming at V came to 3 bases and at J to 4 bases, leaving 11 bases not matched to a gene. Germline CDR1 and CDR2: SQVTM and ANQGSEA. The CDR3 spans 15 residues. DNA for the CDR3: TGCAGCGTTGATGGGGCAGGGGGAATGTTCACTGAAGCTTTCTTT. Translation gives CSVDGAGGMFTEAFF.

V and J are TRBV7-9 and TRBJ1-1, with D possibly TRBD1 on 6 matching bases. The germline V gene encodes CDR1 SEHNR and CDR2 FQNEAQ (reference sequence). V lost 4 bases and J lost 6, with 9 bases in between. The CDR3 runs to 12 residues. The CDR3 here is CASSYGQSEAFF. DNA of the CDR3: TGTGCCAGCAGCTACGGACAGTCTGAAGCTTTCTTT.

This clone appeared a single time. V is TRBV5-1 and J is TRBJ2-3; 7 bases are shared with TRBD1. Unmatched junction bases numbered 9, after V lost 0 bases and J lost 8 bases. The germline CDR1 and CDR2 sequences are SGHRS and YFSETQ. The CDR3 has 15 residues. This chain's CDR3 is CASSLGDRGWSTQYF. CDR3 DNA sequence: TGCGCCAGCAGCTTGGGGGACAGAGGCTGGAGTACGCAGTATTTT.

The chain recombines TRBV11-2 with TRBJ2-1, with 9 bases aligning to TRBD2. This CDR3 has 17 residues. V lost 1 base, J lost 1 base, and 5 bases stayed unmatched. From germline, CDR1 is SGHAT and CDR2 FQNNGV. CDR3 sequence (DNA): TGTGCCAGCAGCTTAGTCCCCCTAGCGGGGTCCTACAATGAGCAGTTCTTC. Protein sequence: CASSLVPLAGSYNEQFF.

The gene calls are TRBV28 and TRBJ2-7; 11 bases align to TRBD2. Germline-derived CDR1 and CDR2 are MDHEN and SYDVKM. The CDR3 extends over 15 amino acids. Trimming removed 6 bases from V and 7 bases from J; junction bases left unmatched: 11. This CDR3 is CASRQLAGVSFEQYF. The CDR3, as DNA: TGTGCCAGCAGACAACTAGCGGGAGTCTCTTTTGAGCAGTACTTC.

The chain links TRBV7-9 to TRBJ2-1, with unresolved D. V was pared by 6 bases and J by 5 bases, with 8 bases between. CDR3 length: 12 residues. CDR1 SEHNR and CDR2 FQNEAQ come from the germline V gene (reference sequence). DNA for the CDR3: TGTGCCAGCAGTTTAACAGACAATGAGCAGTTCTTC. Translating it yields CASSLTDNEQFF.